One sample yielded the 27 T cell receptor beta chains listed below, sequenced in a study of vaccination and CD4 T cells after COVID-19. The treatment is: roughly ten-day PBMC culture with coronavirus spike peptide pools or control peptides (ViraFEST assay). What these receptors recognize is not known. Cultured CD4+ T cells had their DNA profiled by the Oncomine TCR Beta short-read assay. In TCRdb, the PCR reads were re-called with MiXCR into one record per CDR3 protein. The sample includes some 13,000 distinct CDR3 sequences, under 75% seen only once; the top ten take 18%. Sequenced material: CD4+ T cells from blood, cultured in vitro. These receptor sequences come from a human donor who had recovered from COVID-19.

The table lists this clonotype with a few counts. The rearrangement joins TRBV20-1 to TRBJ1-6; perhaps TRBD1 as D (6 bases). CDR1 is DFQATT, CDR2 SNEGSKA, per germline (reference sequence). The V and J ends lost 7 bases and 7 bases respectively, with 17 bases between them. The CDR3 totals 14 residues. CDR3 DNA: TGCAGTGGGCCTGGGACAAACCAAAATTCACCCCTCCACTTT. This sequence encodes CSGPGTNQNSPLHF.

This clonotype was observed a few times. CDR3 region: CASRPGLASEQYF. CDR3 DNA sequence: TGTGCCAGCCGACCGGGACTAGCATCCGAGCAGTACTTC. V is TRBV28 and J is TRBJ2-7; 9 bases map to TRBD2. V was clipped by 8 bases and J by 6 bases; unmatched bases: 8. This CDR3 contains 13 residues. Germline loops: CDR1 MDHEN, CDR2 SYDVKM.

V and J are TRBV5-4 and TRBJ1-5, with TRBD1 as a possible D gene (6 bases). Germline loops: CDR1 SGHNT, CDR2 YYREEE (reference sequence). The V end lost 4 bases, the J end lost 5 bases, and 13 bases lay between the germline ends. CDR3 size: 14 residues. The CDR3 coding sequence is TGTGCCAGCAGCACTCAGGGGACGGATCAGCCCCAGCATTTT. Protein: CASSTQGTDQPQHF.

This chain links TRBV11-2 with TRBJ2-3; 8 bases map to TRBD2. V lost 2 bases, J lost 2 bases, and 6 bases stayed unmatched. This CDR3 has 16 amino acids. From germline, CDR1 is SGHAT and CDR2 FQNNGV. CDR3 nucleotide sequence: TGTGCCAGCAGCTTAACCGTAGCGGGGTACACAGATACGCAGTATTTT. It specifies CASSLTVAGYTDTQYF.

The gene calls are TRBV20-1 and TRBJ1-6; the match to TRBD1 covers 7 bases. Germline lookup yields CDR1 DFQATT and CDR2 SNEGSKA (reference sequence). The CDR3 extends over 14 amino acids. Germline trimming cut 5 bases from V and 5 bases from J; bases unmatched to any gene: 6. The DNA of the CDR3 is TGCAGTGCTCGTCCGGGGACAGATAATTCACCCCTCCACTTT. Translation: CSARPGTDNSPLHF.

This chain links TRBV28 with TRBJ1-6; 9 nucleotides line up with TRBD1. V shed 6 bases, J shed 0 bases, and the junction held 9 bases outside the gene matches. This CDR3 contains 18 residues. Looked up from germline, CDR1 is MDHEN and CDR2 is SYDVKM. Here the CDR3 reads CASSRPGQGSSYNSPLHF. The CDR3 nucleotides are TGTGCCAGCAGCCGTCCGGGACAGGGAAGCTCCTATAATTCACCCCTCCACTTT.

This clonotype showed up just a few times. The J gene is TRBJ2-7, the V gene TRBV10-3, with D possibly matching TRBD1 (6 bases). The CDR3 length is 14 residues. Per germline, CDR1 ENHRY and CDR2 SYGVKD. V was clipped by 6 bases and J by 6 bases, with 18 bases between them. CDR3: CAIRTGTNSPEQYF. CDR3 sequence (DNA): TGTGCCATCAGAACCGGGACAAATTCTCCCGAGCAGTACTTC.

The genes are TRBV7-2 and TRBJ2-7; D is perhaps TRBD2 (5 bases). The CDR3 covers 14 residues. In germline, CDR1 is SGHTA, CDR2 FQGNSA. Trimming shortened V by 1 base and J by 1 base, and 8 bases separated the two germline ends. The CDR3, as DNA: TGTGCCAGCAGCTTAGAGCGGCAGTCCTACGAGCAGTACTTC. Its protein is CASSLERQSYEQYF.

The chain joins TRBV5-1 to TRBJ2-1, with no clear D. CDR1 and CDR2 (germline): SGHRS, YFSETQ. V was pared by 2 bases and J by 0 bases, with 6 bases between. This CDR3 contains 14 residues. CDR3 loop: CASSLSSSYNEQFF. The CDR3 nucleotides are TGCGCCAGCAGCTTATCCTCCTCCTACAATGAGCAGTTCTTC.

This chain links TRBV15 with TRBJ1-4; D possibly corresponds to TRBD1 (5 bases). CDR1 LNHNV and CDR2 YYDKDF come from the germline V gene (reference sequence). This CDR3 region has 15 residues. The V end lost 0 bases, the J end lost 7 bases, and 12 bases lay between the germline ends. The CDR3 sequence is CATSRDRAGGEKLFF. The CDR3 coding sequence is TGTGCCACCAGCAGAGATCGTGCTGGGGGTGAAAAACTGTTTTTT.

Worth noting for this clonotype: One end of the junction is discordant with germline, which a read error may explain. CDR3 sequence: CASSYYSTFYTF. CDR3 nucleotides: TGTGCCAGCAGCTACTACTCGACTTTCTACACCTTC. The chain couples TRBV6-2 or TRBV6-3 to TRBJ1-2; no clear D gene. The CDR3 covers 12 residues. Germline-derived CDR1 and CDR2 are MNHEY and SVGEGT.

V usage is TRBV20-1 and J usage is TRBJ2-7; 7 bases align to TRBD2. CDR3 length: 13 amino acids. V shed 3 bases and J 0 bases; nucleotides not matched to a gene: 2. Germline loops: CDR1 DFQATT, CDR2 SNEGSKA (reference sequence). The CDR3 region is CSASGRSSYEQYF. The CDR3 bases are TGCAGTGCTAGCGGGAGGTCCTCCTACGAGCAGTACTTC.

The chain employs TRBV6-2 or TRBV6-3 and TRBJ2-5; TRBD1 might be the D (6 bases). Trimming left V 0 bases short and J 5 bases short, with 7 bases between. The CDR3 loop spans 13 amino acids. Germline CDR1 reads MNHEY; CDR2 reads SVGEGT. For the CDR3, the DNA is TGTGCCAGCAGTTACTCGAGGGGGGAGACCCAGTACTTC. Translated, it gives CASSYSRGETQYF.

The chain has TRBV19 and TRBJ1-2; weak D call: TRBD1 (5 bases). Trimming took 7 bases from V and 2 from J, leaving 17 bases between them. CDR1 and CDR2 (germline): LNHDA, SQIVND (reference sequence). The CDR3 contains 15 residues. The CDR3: CASTTLQGANYGYTF. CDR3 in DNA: TGTGCCAGTACCACCTTGCAAGGGGCGAACTATGGCTACACCTTC.

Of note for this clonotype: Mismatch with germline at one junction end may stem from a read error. CDR3: CGVGNTEAFF. The CDR3 nucleotides are TGCGGGGTAGGGAACACTGAAGCTTTCTTT. The chain recombines TRBV30 with TRBJ1-1; D gene ambiguous. The CDR3 spans 10 residues. Germline V gene sequence: CDR1 GTSNPN, CDR2 SVGIG (reference sequence).

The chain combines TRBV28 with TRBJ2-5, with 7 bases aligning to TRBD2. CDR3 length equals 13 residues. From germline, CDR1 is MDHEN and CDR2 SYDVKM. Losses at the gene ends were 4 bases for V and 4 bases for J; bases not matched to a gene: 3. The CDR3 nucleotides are TGTGCCAGCAGTTGGGGGGGAGGAGAGACCCAGTACTTC. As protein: CASSWGGGETQYF.

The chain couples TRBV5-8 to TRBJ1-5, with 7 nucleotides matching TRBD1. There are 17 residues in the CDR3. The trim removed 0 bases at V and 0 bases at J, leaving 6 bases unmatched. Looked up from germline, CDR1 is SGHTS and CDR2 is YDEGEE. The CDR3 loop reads CASSLATGTDSNQPQHF. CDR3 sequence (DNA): TGTGCCAGCAGCTTGGCGACCGGGACAGATAGCAATCAGCCCCAGCATTTT.

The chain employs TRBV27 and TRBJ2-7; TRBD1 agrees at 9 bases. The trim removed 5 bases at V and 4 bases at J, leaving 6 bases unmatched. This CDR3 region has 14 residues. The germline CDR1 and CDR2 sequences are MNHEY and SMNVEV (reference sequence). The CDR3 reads CASSRRTGVYEQYF. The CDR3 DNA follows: TGTGCCAGCAGTCGCCGGACAGGGGTGTACGAGCAGTACTTC.

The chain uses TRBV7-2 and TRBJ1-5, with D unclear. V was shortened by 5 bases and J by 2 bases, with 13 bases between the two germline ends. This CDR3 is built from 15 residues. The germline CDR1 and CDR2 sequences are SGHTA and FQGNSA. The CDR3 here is CASSLFWGGNQPQHF. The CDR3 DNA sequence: TGTGCCAGCAGCCTCTTTTGGGGAGGCAATCAGCCCCAGCATTTT.

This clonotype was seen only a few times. The CDR3 loop is CASSWGWGLARGVYNEQFF. The CDR3 nucleotides read TGTGCCAGCAGTTGGGGGTGGGGGCTAGCGCGAGGGGTCTACAATGAGCAGTTCTTC. The gene calls are TRBV6-2 or TRBV6-3 and TRBJ2-1, with D perhaps matching TRBD1 or TRBD2 (6 bases each). This CDR3 contains 19 residues. V was pared by 4 bases and J by 3 bases, with 25 bases between. CDR1 is MNHEY and CDR2 is SVGEGT in the germline V gene.

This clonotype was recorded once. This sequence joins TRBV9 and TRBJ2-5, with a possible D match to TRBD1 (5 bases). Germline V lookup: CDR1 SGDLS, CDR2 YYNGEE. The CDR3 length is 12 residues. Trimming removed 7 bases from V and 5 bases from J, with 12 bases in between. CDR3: CASSGLSETQYF. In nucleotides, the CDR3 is TGTGCCAGCTCAGGGTTATCGGAGACCCAGTACTTC.

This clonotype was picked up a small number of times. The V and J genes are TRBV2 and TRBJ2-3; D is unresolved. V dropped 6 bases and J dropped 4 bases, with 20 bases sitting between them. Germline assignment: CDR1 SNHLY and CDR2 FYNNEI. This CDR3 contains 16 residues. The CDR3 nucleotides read TGTGCCAGCAGCGCACGAGACTGGGTCGCTCCAGATACGCAGTATTTT. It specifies CASSARDWVAPDTQYF.

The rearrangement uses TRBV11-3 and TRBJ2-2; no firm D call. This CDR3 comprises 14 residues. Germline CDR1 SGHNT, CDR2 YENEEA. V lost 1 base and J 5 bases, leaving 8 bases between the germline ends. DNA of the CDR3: TGTGCCAGCAGCTTAGTTGGGCTAACCGGGGAGCTGTTTTTT. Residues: CASSLVGLTGELFF.

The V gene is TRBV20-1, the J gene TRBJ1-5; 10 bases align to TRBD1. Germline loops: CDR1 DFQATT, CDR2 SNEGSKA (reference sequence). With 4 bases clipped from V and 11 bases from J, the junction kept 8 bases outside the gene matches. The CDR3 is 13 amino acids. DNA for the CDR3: TGCAGTGCTACCGGACAGGGGGTATGGGCCCAGCATTTT. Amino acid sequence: CSATGQGVWAQHF.

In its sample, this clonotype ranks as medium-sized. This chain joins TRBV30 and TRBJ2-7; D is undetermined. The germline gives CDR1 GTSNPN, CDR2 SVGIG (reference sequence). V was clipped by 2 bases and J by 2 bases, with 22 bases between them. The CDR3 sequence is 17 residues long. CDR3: CAWSPPPRLSQTYEQYF. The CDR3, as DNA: TGTGCCTGGAGTCCCCCTCCCCGTCTATCCCAAACCTACGAGCAGTACTTC.

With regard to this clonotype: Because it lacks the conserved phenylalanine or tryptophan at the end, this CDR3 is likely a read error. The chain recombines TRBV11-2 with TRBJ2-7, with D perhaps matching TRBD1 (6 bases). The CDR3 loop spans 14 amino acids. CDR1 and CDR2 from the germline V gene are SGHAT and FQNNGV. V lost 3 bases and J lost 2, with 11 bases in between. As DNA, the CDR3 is TGTGCCAGCAGCTTTTCCGGGACACCCTACGAGCAGTACCTC. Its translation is CASSFSGTPYEQYL.

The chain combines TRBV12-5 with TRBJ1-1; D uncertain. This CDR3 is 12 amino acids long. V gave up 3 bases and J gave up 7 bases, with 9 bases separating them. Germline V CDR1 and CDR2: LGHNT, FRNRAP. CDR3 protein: CASGFSAVEAFF. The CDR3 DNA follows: TGTGCTAGTGGTTTTAGCGCGGTTGAAGCTTTCTTT.